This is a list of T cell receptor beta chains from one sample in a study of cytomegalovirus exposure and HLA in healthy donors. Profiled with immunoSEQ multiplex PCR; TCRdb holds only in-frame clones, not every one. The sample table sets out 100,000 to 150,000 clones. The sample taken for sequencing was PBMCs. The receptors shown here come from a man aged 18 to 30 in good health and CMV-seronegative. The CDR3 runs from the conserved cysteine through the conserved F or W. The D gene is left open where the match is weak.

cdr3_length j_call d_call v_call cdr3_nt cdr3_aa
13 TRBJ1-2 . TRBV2 TGTGCCAGCAGCGCCGACAGGCCGTATGGCTACACCTTC CASSADRPYGYTF
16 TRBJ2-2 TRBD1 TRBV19 TGTGCCAGTAGTCCTACAGGGGCGATGAACACCGGGGAGCTGTTTTTT CASSPTGAMNTGELFF
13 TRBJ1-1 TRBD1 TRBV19 TGTGCCAGTACCGTGGACAGGCGGACTGAAGCTTTCTTT CASTVDRRTEAFF
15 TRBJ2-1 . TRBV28 TGTGCCAGCAGTTCTTCAGGGGCTTCTGGCAATGAGCAGTTCTTC CASSSSGASGNEQFF
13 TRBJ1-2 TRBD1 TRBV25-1 TGTGCCAGCAGTCTAGGGACAGCCTATGGCTACACCTTC CASSLGTAYGYTF
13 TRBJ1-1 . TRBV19 TGTGCCAGTAACAGTTATATGAACACTGAAGCTTTCTTT CASNSYMNTEAFF
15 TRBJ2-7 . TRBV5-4 TGTGCCAGCAGCTTGCGGACAGGGAGGGATTACGAGCAGTACTTC CASSLRTGRDYEQYF
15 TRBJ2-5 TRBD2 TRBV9 TGTGCCAGCAGCGTAGCAGCGGGAGGCGGGGAGACCCAGTACTTC CASSVAAGGGETQYF
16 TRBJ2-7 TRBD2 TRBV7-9 TGTGCCAGCAGCCCCGGGGCGGGAGGGTTATCCTACGAGCAGTACTTC CASSPGAGGLSYEQYF
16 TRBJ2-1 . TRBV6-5 TGTGCCAGCAGTTACGGGGGGCTAGCGGACTACAATGAGCAGTTCTTC CASSYGGLADYNEQFF
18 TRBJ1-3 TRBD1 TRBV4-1 TGCGCCAGCAGCCGTTCAGGGCAGGGGGGAGCCTCTGGAAACACCATATATTTT CASSRSGQGGASGNTIYF
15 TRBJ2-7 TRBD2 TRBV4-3 TGCGCCAGCAGCCAATTGCTGGGCGGGAGTAACGAGCAGTACTTC CASSQLLGGSNEQYF
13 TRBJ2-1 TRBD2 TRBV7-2 TGTGCCAGCACCCTGCGGGAGACCCATGAGCAGTTCTTC CASTLRETHEQFF
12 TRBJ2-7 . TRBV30 TGTGCCTGGAGCGTCATTACAGGGCTACGGTACTTC CAWSVITGLRYF
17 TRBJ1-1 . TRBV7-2 TGTGCCAGCAGCTTAGGAGCCCTGGGCAGGGGTGTTGGTGAAGCTTTCTTT CASSLGALGRGVGEAFF
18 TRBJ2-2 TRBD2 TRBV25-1 TGTGCCAGCAGTCTTCGGCTAGCGGGAGTTTTGAGTCCCGGGGAGCTGTTTTTT CASSLRLAGVLSPGELFF
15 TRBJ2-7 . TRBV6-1 TGTGCCAGCAGTGGATCGGGACAACCTTCCTACGAGCAGTACTTC CASSGSGQPSYEQYF
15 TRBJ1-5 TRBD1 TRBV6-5 TGTGCCAGCAGTACAGGGGTATATAGCAATCAGCCCCAGCATTTT CASSTGVYSNQPQHF
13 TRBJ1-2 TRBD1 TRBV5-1 TGCGCCAGCAGGTCAGGGGGCGCCTATGGCTACACCTTC CASRSGGAYGYTF
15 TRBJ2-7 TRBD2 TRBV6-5 TGTGCCAGCAGTTACTACCGCGGGAGCTCCTACGAGCAGTACTTC CASSYYRGSSYEQYF
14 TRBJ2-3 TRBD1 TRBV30 TGTGCCTGGGGAGACAGGGCGGCTAAAGATACGCAGTATTTT CAWGDRAAKDTQYF
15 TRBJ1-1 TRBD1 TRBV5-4 TGTGCCAGCAGCTTGGGGGACAGGGGATGGACTGAAGCTTTCTTT CASSLGDRGWTEAFF
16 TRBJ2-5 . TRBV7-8 TGTGCCAGCAGCTTAGCGCTGGATAGAGGGCAAGAGACCCAGTACTTC CASSLALDRGQETQYF
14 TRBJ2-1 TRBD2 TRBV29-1 TGCAGCGTTGTTGGAGCGGGAGGTCTTAATGAGCAGTTCTTC CSVVGAGGLNEQFF
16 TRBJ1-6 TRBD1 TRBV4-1 TGCGCCAGCAGCCCAAGCCCAGGGGGTTACGATTCACCCCTCCACTTT CASSPSPGGYDSPLHF
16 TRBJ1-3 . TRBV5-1 TGCGCCAGCAGCCGAGACAGGCCAAGCTCTGGAAACACCATATATTTT CASSRDRPSSGNTIYF
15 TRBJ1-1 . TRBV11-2 TGTGCCAGCAGCTTGGGAGTAGGGTCGGACACTGAAGCTTTCTTT CASSLGVGSDTEAFF
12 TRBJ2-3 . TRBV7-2 TGTGCCAGCAGCTCTGACCGGGGGACGCAGTATTTT CASSSDRGTQYF
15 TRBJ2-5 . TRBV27 TGTGCCAGCAGTCCTCCCCCCTCTTACCAAGAGACCCAGTACTTC CASSPPPSYQETQYF
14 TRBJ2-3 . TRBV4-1 TGCGCCAGCAGCCACGGCGGGAGCACAGATACGCAGTATTTT CASSHGGSTDTQYF
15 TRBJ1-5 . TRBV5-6 TGTGCCAGCAGCAGGGGGGGGGCAAATCAGGGGCCCCAGCATTTT CASSRGGANQGPQHF
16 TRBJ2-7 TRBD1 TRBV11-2 TGTGCCAGCAGCCCCGGGACAGGGGAGCGGGGAAGAGAGCAGTACTTC CASSPGTGERGREQYF
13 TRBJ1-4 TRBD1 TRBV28 TGTGCCAGCGGGTGGGACAGGGGGGAAAAACTGTTTTTT CASGWDRGEKLFF
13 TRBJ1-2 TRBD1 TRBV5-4 TGTGCCAGCAGCTTTTCAGGGGGCGCGGGCTACACCTTC CASSFSGGAGYTF
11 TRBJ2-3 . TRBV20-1 TGCAGTGCTCGACCCCCGGGTACGCAGTATTTT CSARPPGTQYF
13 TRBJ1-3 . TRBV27 TGTGCCAGCAGTTCCCTCCAGGGAAACACCATATATTTT CASSSLQGNTIYF
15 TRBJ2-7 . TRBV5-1 TGCGCCAGCAGCTTGTGGTTGGGCAGGGCCTACGAGCAGTACTTC CASSLWLGRAYEQYF
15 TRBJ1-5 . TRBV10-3 TGTGCCATCAGTGAGGGGCAGGGCCCCAATCAGCCCCAGCATTTT CAISEGQGPNQPQHF
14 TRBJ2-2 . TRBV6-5 TGTGCCAGCAGTTACAGCGGTAACACCGGGGAGCTGTTTTTT CASSYSGNTGELFF
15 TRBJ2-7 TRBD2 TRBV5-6 TGTGCCAGCAGCAGCGAGCGGGAGTGGGCCTACGAGCAGTACTTC CASSSEREWAYEQYF
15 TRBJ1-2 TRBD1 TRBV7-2 TGTGCCAGCAGCTTTGACCCAACAGGGGCCTATGGCTACACCTTC CASSFDPTGAYGYTF
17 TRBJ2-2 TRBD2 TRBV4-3 TGCGCCAGCAGCCAAGAGGGAGCGGGGGGGAACACCGGGGAGCTGTTTTTT CASSQEGAGGNTGELFF
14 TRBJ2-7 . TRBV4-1 TGCGCCAGCAGCCCGGACAGTCTCCCCTACGAGCAGTACTTC CASSPDSLPYEQYF
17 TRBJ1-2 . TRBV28 TGTGCCAGCAGCCCCGACACAGGGCTTGGCTCCCGCTATGGCTACACCTTC CASSPDTGLGSRYGYTF
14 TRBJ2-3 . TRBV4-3 TGCGCCAGCAGCCAAGCCGGGAGCGCAGATACGCAGTATTTT CASSQAGSADTQYF
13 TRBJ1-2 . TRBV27 TGTGCCAGCAGTCCCTCGGACAGCTATGGCTACACCTTC CASSPSDSYGYTF
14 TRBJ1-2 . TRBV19 TGTGCCAGTAGACCGGGACATGCCTCCTATGGCTACACCTTC CASRPGHASYGYTF
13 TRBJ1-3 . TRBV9 TGTGCCAGCAGCGCTAGACTAGGAAACACCATATATTTT CASSARLGNTIYF
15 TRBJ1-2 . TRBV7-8 TGTGCCAGCAGCCGGCTGGCGCAGGGTAACTATGGCTACACCTTC CASSRLAQGNYGYTF
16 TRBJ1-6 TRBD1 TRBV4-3 TGCGCCAGCAGCCAAGACAGGGGGCAATCTAATTCACCCCTCCACTTT CASSQDRGQSNSPLHF